These T cell receptor beta chains were read from a single sample in a study of blood T cell dynamics during melanoma immunotherapy. Libraries were prepared by immunoSEQ multiplex PCR; TCRdb keeps only in-frame clonotypes and omits some of them. The profile covers nearly 3,500 clones, with about 90% appearing a single time and 0.5% to 0.65% taken by the ten largest. Here the sequenced sample was effector memory CD8+ T cells from blood, taken from a patient treated with checkpoint blockade. The receptors shown here come from a human donor with melanoma. The CDR3 runs from the conserved cysteine through the conserved F or W. The order of the fields is V gene, clone size, CDR3 length, D gene, J gene, CDR3 DNA, CDR3 protein. A D gene is named only where the DNA matches it firmly. Clone size appears in some rows only: once, few, many, or a class for an expanded clone.

TRBV4-3	once	14	TRBD1	TRBJ1-4	TGCGCCAGCACGACAGGGAGGGGGGATGAAAAACTGTTTTTT	CASTTGRGDEKLFF
TRBV4-2	NA	13	NA	TRBJ2-7	TGTGCCAGCAGCCCGAGGACAGCCTACGAGCAGTACTTC	CASSPRTAYEQYF
TRBV4-3	NA	15	NA	TRBJ1-1	TGCGCCAGCAGCTATAGACTACAGGGACACGCTGAAGCTTTCTTT	CASSYRLQGHAEAFF
TRBV11-3	NA	15	TRBD2	TRBJ2-1	TGTGCCAGCAGCTCCGAAGCGGGAGGCCTCAATGAGCAGTTCTTC	CASSSEAGGLNEQFF
TRBV19	NA	14	TRBD1	TRBJ2-7	TGTGCCAGTAGCTGGACAGGGGAAATTTACGAGCAGTACTTC	CASSWTGEIYEQYF
TRBV4-1	NA	16	NA	TRBJ2-3	TGCGCCAGCAGCCACCCTGCTGCCGCGAGCACAGATACGCAGTATTTT	CASSHPAAASTDTQYF
TRBV9	NA	11	NA	TRBJ1-2	TGTGCCAGCAGCACCAGGAATGGCTACACCTTC	CASSTRNGYTF
TRBV4-1	NA	14	TRBD2	TRBJ2-3	TGCGCCAGCAGCCTAGCGGGAGGAACAGATACGCAGTATTTT	CASSLAGGTDTQYF
TRBV5-5	few	16	NA	TRBJ1-6	TGTGCCAGCCAAAAGGGAGGGGGTCCGCTTAATTCACCCCTCCACTTT	CASQKGGGPLNSPLHF
TRBV5-6	NA	17	TRBD2	TRBJ2-7	TGTGCCAGCAGCTTCTCCTCCCTAGCGGGAGTTGCCTACGAGCAGTACTTC	CASSFSSLAGVAYEQYF
TRBV13	NA	15	TRBD2	TRBJ2-2	TGTGCCAGCAGCTTAGGACGGGGGGGAGCCGGGGAGCTGTTTTTT	CASSLGRGGAGELFF
TRBV7-3	NA	16	TRBD2	TRBJ2-1	TGTGCCAGCAGCGCAACCGGCGGGAGCTCCTACAATGAGCAGTTCTTC	CASSATGGSSYNEQFF
TRBV7-8	NA	17	NA	TRBJ2-6	TGTGCCAGCAGCCTACGGGACGCACACTCTGGGGCCAACGTCCTGACTTTC	CASSLRDAHSGANVLTF
TRBV18	once	15	TRBD2	TRBJ2-1	TGTGCCAGCTCACCAACCGGGACTAGAAACAATGAGCAGTTCTTC	CASSPTGTRNNEQFF
TRBV27	NA	16	TRBD2	TRBJ2-5	TGTGCCAGCGCGCACCGGACTAGCGGTAGCCAAGAGACCCAGTACTTC	CASAHRTSGSQETQYF
TRBV4-3	once	14	TRBD1	TRBJ2-7	TGCGCCAGCAGCCAAAACAGGGGCGCCTACGAGCAGTACTTC	CASSQNRGAYEQYF
TRBV10-1	NA	15	NA	TRBJ2-3	TGCGCCAGCAGTGAGAACGGAATTAGCACAGATACGCAGTATTTT	CASSENGISTDTQYF
TRBV6-6	NA	16	TRBD1	TRBJ1-5	TGTGCCGCGAGGGGCCGGGACAGCGTACAAAATCAGCCCCAGCATTTT	CAARGRDSVQNQPQHF
TRBV4-1	NA	17	TRBD2	TRBJ2-1	TGCGCCAGCAGCCAGGAAGCACTAGCGGGGCCCTACAATGAGCAGTTCTTC	CASSQEALAGPYNEQFF
TRBV9	NA	17	TRBD2	TRBJ2-3	TGTGCCAGCAGCGTAGAGCGGGCGGGGGGAACTCCTGATACGCAGTATTTT	CASSVERAGGTPDTQYF
TRBV28	NA	18	TRBD1	TRBJ2-1	TGTGCCAGCAGTTTCGGGACAGGGAGTTTGAGTCCCTACAATGAGCAGTTCTTC	CASSFGTGSLSPYNEQFF
TRBV4-3	NA	14	NA	TRBJ2-7	TGCGCCAGCAGCCAAGACAGGGGGGGGTACGAGCAGTACTTC	CASSQDRGGYEQYF
TRBV4-1	NA	13	NA	TRBJ1-3	TGCGCCAGCAGCCATCCCGAAGGAAACACCATATATTTT	CASSHPEGNTIYF
TRBV13	NA	14	NA	TRBJ1-4	TGTGCCAGCAGCCATCGACGGGGGGAAGAAAAACTGTTTTTT	CASSHRRGEEKLFF
TRBV5-6	NA	14	TRBD1	TRBJ2-7	TGTGCCAGCAGCTTAGGACAGGGCGGCTACGAGCAGTACTTC	CASSLGQGGYEQYF
TRBV29-1	NA	18	NA	TRBJ1-2	TGCAGCGTTGAAGATCTTCGTGGGGATACTATGTCTGGCTATGGCTACACCTTC	CSVEDLRGDTMSGYGYTF
TRBV15	NA	17	TRBD2	TRBJ2-2	TGTGCCACCAGCAGAGTGCTAGCGGGGCAGAACACCGGGGAGCTGTTTTTT	CATSRVLAGQNTGELFF
TRBV4-3	NA	18	NA	TRBJ2-2	TGCGCCAGCAGCCAAGAAGCGGAGACTAGAGCCCCAACCGGGGAGCTGTTTTTT	CASSQEAETRAPTGELFF
TRBV9	once	16	NA	TRBJ1-3	TGTGCCAGCAGCTTGTCTTTGGCCATCTCTGGAAACACCATATATTTT	CASSLSLAISGNTIYF
TRBV28	once	18	TRBD2	TRBJ2-4	TGTGCCAGCAGGCCAACCCTGGGACTAGCGGGATCCAAAAACATTCAGTACTTC	CASRPTLGLAGSKNIQYF
TRBV4-1	NA	16	NA	TRBJ1-5	TGCGCCAGCAGCCCCCAGGGAGAGGTGACTTCCCCTCCCCAGCATTTT	CASSPQGEVTSPPQHF
TRBV7-2	NA	15	NA	TRBJ2-5	TGTGCCAGCAGCTCGATGGGGGCAGATTTCGAGACCCAGTACTTC	CASSSMGADFETQYF
TRBV9	NA	14	NA	TRBJ2-2	TGTGCCAGCAGCTTCCGTAAGGACCACGGGGAGCTGTTTTTT	CASSFRKDHGELFF
TRBV27	NA	14	NA	TRBJ2-7	TGTGCCAGCAGTTTGGGGGGCACCTCCTACGAGCAGTACTTC	CASSLGGTSYEQYF
TRBV27	NA	13	TRBD2	TRBJ2-7	TGTGCCAGCAGTCATAGCGGGAGCTACGAGCAGTACTTC	CASSHSGSYEQYF
TRBV14	NA	16	TRBD1	TRBJ1-6	TGTGCCAGCAGCCGCTCGGGACAGGGGGCTGATTCACCCCTCCACTTT	CASSRSGQGADSPLHF
TRBV27	NA	16	TRBD1	TRBJ1-1	TGTGCCAGCCAAACCGGGACAGGGGGCCTGGGCACTGAAGCTTTCTTT	CASQTGTGGLGTEAFF
TRBV4-1	NA	14	TRBD1	TRBJ2-7	TGCGCCAGCAGCCACGGACAGGGCGTATACGAGCAGTACTTC	CASSHGQGVYEQYF
TRBV9	once	17	TRBD1	TRBJ1-2	TGTGCCAGCAGCCAAACCTTCAGGGGGAAGCTTTCGAATGGCTACACCTTC	CASSQTFRGKLSNGYTF
TRBV4-3	NA	17	NA	TRBJ2-1	TGCGCCAGCAGCCAAGGATTTGCAAGGGGCTCCTACAATGAGCAGTTCTTC	CASSQGFARGSYNEQFF
TRBV27	once	12	NA	TRBJ2-7	TGTGCCAGCGGGTGGGGGTCCTACGAGCAGTACTTC	CASGWGSYEQYF
TRBV5-1	NA	17	TRBD1	TRBJ2-5	TGCGCCAGCAGCTTGGCAAGGGACAGGGGATCCCAAGAGACCCAGTACTTC	CASSLARDRGSQETQYF